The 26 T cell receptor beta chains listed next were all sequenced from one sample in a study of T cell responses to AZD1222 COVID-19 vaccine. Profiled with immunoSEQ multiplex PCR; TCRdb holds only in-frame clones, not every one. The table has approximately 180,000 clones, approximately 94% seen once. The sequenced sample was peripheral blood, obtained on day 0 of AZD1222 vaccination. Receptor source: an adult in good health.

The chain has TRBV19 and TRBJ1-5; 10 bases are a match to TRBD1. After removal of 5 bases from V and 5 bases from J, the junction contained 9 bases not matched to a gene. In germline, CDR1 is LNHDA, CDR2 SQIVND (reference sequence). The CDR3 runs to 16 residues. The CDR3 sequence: CASSPRDRGYYQPQHF. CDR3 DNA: TGTGCCAGTAGTCCCCGGGACAGGGGATATTATCAGCCCCAGCATTTT.

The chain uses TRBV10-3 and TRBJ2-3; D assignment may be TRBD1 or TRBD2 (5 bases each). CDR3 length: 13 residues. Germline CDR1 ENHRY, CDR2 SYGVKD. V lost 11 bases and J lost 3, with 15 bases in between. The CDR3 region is CASRESGTDTQYF. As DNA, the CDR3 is TGTGCCTCCAGGGAGTCGGGGACAGATACGCAGTATTTT.

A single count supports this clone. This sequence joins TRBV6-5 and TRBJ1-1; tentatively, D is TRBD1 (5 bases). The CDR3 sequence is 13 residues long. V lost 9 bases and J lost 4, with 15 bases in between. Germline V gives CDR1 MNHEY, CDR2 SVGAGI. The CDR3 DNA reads TGTGCCAGTAAACCTGGGGGTTTCACTGAAGCTTTCTTT. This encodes CASKPGGFTEAFF.

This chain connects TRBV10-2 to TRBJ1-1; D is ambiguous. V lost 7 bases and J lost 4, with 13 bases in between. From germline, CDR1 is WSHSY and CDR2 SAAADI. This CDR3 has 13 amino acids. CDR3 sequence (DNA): TGCGCCAGCACCGCGGCCCTTGCCACTGAAGCTTTCTTT. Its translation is CASTAALATEAFF.

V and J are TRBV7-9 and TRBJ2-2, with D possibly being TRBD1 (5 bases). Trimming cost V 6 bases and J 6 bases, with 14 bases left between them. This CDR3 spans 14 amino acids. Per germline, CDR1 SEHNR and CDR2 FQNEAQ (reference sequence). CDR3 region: CASRPDGAAGELFF. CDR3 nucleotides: TGTGCCAGCAGGCCTGATGGGGCCGCCGGGGAGCTGTTTTTT.

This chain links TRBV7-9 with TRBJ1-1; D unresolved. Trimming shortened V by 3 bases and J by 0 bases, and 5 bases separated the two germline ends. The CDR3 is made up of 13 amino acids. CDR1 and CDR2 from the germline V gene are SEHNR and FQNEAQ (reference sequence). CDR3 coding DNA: TGTGCCAGCAGCTTTCAGATGAACACTGAAGCTTTCTTT. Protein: CASSFQMNTEAFF.

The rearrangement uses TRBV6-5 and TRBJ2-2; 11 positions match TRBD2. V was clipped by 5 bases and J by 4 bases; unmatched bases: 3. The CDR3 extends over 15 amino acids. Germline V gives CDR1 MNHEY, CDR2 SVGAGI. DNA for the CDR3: TGTGCCAGCAGTATAGCGGGAGGGTCCACCGGGGAGCTGTTTTTT. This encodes CASSIAGGSTGELFF.

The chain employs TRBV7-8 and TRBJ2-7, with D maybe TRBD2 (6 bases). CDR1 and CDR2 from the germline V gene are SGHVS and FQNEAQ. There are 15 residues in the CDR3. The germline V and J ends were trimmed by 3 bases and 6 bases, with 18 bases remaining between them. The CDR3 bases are TGTGCCAGCAGCTTGCCTACTGGGACTCTTGGCGAGCAGTACTTC. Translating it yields CASSLPTGTLGEQYF. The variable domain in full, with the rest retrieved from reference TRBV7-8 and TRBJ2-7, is GAGVSQSPRYKVAKRGQDVALRCDPISGHVSLFWYQQALGQGPEFLTYFQNEAQLDKSGLPSDRFFAERPEGSVSTLKIQRTQQEDSAVYLCASSLPTGTLGEQYFGPGTRLTVT.

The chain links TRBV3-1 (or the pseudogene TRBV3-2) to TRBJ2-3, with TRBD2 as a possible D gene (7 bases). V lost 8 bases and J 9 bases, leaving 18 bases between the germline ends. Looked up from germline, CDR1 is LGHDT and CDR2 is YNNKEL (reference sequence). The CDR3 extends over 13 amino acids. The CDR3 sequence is CASGGGAAETQYF. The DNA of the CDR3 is TGTGCCAGCGGGGGGGGCGCAGCGGAAACGCAGTATTTT.

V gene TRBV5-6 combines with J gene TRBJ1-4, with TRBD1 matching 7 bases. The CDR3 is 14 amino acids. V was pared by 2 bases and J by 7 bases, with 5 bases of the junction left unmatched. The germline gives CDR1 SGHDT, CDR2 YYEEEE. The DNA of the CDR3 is TGTGCCAGCAGCTTTATAGGGGGCGGTGAAAAACTGTTTTTT. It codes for CASSFIGGGEKLFF.

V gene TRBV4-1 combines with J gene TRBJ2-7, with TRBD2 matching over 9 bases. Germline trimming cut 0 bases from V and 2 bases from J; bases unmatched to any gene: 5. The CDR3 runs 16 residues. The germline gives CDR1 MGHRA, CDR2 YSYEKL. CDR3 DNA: TGCGCCAGCAGCCAAGATAAGGCTAGCGGGGCCTACGAGCAGTACTTC. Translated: CASSQDKASGAYEQYF.

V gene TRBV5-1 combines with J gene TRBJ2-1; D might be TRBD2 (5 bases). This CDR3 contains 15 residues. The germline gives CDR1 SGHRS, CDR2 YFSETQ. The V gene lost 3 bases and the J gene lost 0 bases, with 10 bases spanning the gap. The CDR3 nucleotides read TGCGCCAGCAGCTCACCGGGGAGCTCCTACAATGAGCAGTTCTTC. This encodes CASSSPGSSYNEQFF. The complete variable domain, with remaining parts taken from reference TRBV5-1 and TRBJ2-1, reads KAGVTQTPRYLIKTRGQQVTLSCSPISGHRSVSWYQQTPGQGLQFLFEYFSETQRNKGNFPGRFSGRQFSNSRSEMNVSTLELGDSALYLCASSSPGSSYNEQFFGPGTRLTVL.

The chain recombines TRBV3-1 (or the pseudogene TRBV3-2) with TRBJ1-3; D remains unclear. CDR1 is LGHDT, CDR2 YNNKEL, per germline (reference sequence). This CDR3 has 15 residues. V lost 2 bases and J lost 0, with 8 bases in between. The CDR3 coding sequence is TGTGCCAGCAGCCAAACTCCCGGCTCTGGAAACACCATATATTTT. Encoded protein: CASSQTPGSGNTIYF.

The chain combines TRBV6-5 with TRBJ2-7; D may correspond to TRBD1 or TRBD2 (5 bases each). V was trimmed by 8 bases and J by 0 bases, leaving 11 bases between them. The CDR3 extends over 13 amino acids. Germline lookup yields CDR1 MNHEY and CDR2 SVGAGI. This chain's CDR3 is CASPGPLSYEQYF. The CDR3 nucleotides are TGTGCCAGCCCGGGACCGCTCTCCTACGAGCAGTACTTC.

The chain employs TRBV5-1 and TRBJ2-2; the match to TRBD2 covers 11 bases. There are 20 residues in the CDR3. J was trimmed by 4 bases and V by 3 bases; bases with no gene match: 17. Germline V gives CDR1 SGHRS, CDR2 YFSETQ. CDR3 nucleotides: TGCGCCAGCAGCTCGAGGGGACTTAGCGGGAGGGCCGCGAGCACCGGGGAGCTGTTTTTT. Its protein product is CASSSRGLSGRAASTGELFF.

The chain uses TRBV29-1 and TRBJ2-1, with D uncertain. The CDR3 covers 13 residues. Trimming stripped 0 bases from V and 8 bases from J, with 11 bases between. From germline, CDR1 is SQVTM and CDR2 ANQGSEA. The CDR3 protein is CSVEDVSRYEQFF. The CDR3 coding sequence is TGCAGCGTTGAAGACGTATCCCGATATGAGCAGTTCTTC.

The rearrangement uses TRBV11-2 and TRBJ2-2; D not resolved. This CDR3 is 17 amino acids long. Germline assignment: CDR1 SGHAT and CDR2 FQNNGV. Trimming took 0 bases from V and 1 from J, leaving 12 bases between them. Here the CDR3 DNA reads TGTGCCAGCAGCTTAGATCTGTTACAGCTGAACACCGGGGAGCTGTTTTTT. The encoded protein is CASSLDLLQLNTGELFF.

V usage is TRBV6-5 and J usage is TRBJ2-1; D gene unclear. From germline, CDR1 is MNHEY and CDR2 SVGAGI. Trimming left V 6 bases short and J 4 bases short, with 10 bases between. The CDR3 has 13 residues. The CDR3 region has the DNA TGTGCCAGCAGGAGCCAGGTTTACAATGAGCAGTTCTTC. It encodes CASRSQVYNEQFF.

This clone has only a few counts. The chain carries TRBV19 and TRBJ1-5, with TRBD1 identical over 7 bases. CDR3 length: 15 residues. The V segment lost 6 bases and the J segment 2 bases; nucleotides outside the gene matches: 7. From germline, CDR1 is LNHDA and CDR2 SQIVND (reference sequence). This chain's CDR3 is CASRGHRGGNQPQHF. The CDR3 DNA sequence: TGTGCCAGTAGAGGCCACAGGGGAGGCAATCAGCCCCAGCATTTT.

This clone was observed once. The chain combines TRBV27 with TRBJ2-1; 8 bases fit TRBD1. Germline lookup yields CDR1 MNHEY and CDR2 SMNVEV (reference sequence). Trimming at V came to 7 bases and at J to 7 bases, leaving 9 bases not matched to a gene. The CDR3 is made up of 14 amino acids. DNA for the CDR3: TGTGCCAGCACCCAAGGACAGGGTGTGAATGAGCAGTTCTTC. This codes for CASTQGQGVNEQFF.

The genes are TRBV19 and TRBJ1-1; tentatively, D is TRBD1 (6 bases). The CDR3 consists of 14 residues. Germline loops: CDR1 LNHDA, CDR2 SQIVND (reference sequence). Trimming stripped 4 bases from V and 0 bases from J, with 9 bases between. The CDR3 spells CASSRDRLNTEAFF. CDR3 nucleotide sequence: TGTGCCAGTAGTAGAGACAGGCTGAACACTGAAGCTTTCTTT.

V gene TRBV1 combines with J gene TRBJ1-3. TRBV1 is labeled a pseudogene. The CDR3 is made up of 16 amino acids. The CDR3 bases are TGCACCAGCAGCCAAGAAGGACGGGGGTCTGGAAACACCATATATTTT. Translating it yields CTSSQEGRGSGNTIYF.

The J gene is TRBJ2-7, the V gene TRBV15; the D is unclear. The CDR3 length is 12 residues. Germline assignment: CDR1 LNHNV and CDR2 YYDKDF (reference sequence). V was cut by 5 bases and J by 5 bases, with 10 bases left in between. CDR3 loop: CATSDPTNEQYF. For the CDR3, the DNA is TGTGCCACCAGCGACCCGACCAACGAGCAGTACTTC.

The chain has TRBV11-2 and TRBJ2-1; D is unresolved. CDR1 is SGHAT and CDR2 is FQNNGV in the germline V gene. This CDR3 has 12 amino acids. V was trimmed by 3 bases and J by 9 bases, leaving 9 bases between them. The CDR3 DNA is TGTGCCAGCAGCTTGAAAGCACGTGAGCAGTTCTTC. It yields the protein CASSLKAREQFF.

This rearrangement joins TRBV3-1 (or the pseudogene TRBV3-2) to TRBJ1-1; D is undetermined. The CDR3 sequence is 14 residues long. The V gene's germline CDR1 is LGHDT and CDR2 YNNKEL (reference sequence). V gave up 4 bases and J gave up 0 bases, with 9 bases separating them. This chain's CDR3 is CASSPGPMNTEAFF. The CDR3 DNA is TGTGCCAGCAGCCCAGGACCAATGAACACTGAAGCTTTCTTT.

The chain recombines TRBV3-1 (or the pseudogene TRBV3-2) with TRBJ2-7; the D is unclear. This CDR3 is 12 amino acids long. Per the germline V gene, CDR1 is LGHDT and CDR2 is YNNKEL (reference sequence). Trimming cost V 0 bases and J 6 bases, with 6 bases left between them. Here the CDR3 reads CASSQERAEQYF. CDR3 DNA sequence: TGTGCCAGCAGCCAAGAAAGGGCCGAGCAGTACTTC.